One TCR beta chain is described in this entry. Its matching antigen is unknown. The germline gives CDR1 SEHNR, CDR2 FQNEAQ (reference sequence). Germline trimming cut 5 bases from V and 2 bases from J; bases unmatched to any gene: 2. The CDR3 has 15 residues. TCRdb passed the reads through MiXCR, listing each CDR3 protein once. This sample has some 590,000 distinct CDR3 sequences; approximately 40% occur once, and the top ten carry 48%. The data stem from a study of T cell repertoires in cytomegalovirus infection. Study-wide results and caveats: Frequencies of public TCR beta families were cumulated, and this identified carriers of CMV plus the relevant HLA.

The material sequenced was cultured PBMCs, taken from culture after CMV antigen stimulation. This rearrangement joins TRBV7-9 to TRBJ2-3, with 12 bases fitting TRBD2. The TCR comes from a human donor in good health (CMV status not recorded). Some clones in this sample may be carry-over from other donors' samples. The CDR3 DNA is TGTGCCAGCAGCCCTAGCGGGAGGGACACAGATACGCAGTATTTT. Protein sequence: CASSPSGRDTDTQYF. The full variable domain, completed using reference TRBV7-9 and TRBJ2-3, is DTGVSQNPRHKITKRGQNVTFRCDPISEHNRLYWYRQTLGQGPEFLTYFQNEAQLEKSRLLSDRFSAERPKGSFSTLEIQRTEQGDSAMYLCASSPSGRDTDTQYFGPGTRLTVL.